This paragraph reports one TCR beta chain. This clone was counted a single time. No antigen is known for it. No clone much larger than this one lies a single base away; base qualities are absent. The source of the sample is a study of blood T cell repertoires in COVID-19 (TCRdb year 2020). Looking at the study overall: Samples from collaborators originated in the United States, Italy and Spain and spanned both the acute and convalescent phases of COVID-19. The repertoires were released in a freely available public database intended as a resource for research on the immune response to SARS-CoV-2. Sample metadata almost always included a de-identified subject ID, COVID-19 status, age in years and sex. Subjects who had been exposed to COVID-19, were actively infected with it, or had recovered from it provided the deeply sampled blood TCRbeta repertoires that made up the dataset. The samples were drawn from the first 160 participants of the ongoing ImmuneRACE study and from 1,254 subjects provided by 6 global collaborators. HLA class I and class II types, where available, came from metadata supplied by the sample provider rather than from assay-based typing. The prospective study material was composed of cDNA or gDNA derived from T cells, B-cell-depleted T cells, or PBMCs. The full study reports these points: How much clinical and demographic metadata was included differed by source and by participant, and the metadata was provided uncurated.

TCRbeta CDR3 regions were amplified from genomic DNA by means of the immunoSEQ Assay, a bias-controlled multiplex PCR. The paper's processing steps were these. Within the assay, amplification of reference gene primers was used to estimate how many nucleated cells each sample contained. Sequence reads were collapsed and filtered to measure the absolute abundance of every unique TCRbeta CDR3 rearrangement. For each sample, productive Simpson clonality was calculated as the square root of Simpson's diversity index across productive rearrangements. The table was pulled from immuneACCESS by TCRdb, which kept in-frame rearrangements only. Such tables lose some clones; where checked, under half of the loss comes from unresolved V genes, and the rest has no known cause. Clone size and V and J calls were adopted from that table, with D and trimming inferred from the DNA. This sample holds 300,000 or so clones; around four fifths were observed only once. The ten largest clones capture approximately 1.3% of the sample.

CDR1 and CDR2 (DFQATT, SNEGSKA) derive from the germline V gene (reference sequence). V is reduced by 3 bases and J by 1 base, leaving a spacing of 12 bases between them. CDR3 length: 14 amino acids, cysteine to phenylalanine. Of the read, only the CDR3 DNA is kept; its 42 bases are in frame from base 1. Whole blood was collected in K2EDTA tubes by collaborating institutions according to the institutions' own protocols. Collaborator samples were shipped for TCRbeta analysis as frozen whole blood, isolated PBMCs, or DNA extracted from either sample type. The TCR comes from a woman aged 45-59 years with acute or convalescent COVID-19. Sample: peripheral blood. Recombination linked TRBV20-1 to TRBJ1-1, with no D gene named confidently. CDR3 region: CSASSFPTNTEAFF. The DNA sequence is TGCAGTGCTAGTTCCTTCCCTACGAACACTGAAGCTTTCTTT.